Listed here is a single TCR beta chain. Its target is not known. This specimen includes other DNA sequences encoding the same CDR3. These data belong to a study of T cell responses to AZD1222 COVID-19 vaccine. Study results and caveats: After the peak T cell response, and only then, were repertoires sampled.

Profiled with immunoSEQ multiplex PCR; TCRdb holds only in-frame clones, not every one. This table has some 130,000 clones, approximately 91% appearing once. Per the germline V gene, CDR1 is LGHDT and CDR2 is YNNKEL (reference sequence). The CDR3 is made up of 13 amino acids. Trimming left V 4 bases short and J 6 bases short, with 12 bases between. The sample was peripheral blood, taken on day 0 of AZD1222 vaccination. This clonotype was sampled from an adult in good health. The gene calls are TRBV3-1 (or the pseudogene TRBV3-2) and TRBJ1-2; tentative D call: TRBD1 (6 bases). CDR3 amino acids: CASSLGGRDGYTF. CDR3 DNA sequence: TGTGCCAGCAGCCTAGGGGGGAGGGATGGCTACACCTTC.